This T cell receptor beta chain was identified in a study of cytomegalovirus exposure and HLA in healthy donors. Findings and caveats of the study: The tendency of first-cohort TCR clusters to co-occur in the 95 to 150 validation repertoires was the finding of a later analysis. Some public TCRs appeared in many individuals, while most sequences were rare. Among TCR beta chains, those listed as cytomegalovirus-associated numbered around 160.

The donors were members of the validation cohort, which comprised 90 to 150 subjects and was separate from the first cohort of some 680 subjects. This CDR3 is built from 15 residues. V lost 2 bases and J lost 2, with 13 bases in between. Germline CDR1 is MDHEN and CDR2 is SYDVKM. Repertoires were generated with immunoSEQ multiplex PCR, while TCRdb's copy carries only in-frame clones and drops some. The sample lists around 200,000 clones, 70% to 90% occurring once. Worth noting for this clone: No antigen is known for it.

This sequence originates from a woman under 30 in good health and CMV-seronegative. This rearrangement joins TRBV28 to TRBJ2-7; a weak D match, TRBD2 (7 bases). The source material was PBMCs. The CDR3: CASSLAAGAPYEQYF. The CDR3 DNA reads TGTGCCAGCAGTTTAGCGGCGGGGGCTCCCTACGAGCAGTACTTC.